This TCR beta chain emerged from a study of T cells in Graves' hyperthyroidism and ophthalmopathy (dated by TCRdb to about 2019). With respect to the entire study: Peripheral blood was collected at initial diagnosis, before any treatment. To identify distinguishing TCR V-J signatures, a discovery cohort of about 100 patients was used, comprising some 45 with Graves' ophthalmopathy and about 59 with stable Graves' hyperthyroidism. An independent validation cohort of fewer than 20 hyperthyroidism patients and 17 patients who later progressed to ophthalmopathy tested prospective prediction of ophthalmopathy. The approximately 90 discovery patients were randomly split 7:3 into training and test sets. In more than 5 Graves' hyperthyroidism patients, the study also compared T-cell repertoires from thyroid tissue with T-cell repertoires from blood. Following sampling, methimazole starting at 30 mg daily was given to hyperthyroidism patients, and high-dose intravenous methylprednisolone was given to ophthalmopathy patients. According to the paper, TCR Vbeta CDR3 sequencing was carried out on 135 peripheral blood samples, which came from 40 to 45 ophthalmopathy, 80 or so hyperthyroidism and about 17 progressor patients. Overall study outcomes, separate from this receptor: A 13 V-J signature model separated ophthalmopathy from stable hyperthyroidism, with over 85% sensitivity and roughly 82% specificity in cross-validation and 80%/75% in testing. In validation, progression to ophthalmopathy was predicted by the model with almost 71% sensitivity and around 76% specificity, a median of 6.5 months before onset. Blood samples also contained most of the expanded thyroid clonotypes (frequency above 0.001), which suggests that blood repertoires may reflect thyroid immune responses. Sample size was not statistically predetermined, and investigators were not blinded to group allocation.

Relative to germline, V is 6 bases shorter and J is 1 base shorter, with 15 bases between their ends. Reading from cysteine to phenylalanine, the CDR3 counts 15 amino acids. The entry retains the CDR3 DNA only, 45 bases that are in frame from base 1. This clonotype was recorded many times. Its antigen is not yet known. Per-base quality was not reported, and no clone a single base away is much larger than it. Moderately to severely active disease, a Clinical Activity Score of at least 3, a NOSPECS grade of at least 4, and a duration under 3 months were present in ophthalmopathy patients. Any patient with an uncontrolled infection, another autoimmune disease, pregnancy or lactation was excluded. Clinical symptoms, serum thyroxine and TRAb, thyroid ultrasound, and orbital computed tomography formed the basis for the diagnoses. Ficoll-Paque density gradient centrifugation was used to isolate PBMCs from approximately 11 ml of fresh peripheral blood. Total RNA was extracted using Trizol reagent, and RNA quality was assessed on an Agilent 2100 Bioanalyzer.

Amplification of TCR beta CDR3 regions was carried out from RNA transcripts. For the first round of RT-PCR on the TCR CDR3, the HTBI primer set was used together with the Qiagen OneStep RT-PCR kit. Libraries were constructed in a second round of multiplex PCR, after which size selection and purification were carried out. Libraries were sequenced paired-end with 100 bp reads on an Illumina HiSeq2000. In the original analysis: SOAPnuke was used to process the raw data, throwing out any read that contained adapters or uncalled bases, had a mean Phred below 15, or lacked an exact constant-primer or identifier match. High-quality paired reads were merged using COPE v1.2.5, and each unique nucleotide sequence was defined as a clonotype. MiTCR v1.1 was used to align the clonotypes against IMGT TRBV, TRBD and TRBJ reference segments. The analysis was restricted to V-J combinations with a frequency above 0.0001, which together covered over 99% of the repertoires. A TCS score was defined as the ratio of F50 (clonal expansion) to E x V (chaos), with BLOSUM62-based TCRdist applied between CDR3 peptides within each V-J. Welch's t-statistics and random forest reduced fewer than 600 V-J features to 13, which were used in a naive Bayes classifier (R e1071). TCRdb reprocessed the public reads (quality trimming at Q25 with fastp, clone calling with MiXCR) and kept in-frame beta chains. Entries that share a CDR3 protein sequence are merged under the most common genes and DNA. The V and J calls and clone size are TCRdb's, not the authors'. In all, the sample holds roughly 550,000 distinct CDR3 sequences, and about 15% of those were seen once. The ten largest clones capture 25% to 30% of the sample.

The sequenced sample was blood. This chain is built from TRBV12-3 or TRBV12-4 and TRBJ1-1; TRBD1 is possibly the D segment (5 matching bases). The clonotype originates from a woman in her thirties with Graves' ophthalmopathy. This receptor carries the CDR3 CASSPTQGANTEAFF. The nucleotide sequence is TGTGCCAGCAGCCCAACCCAGGGTGCGAACACTGAAGCTTTCTTT.